There are a few counts of the clone carrying this TCR beta chain. Trimming pared 4 bases from V and 4 bases from J, leaving 12 bases between. Germline CDR1 reads SGHNT; CDR2 reads YYREEE (reference sequence). This CDR3 spans 15 amino acids. The sample comes from a study of T-cell reconstitution after alpha-beta-depleted transplantation in children. For TCRbeta, the library was prepared with unique molecular identifiers. TCRdb processed the PCR reads anew with MiXCR; each CDR3 protein has one entry. The profile shows roughly 200,000 distinct CDR3 sequences, about a tenth of them singletons. The V and J genes are TRBV5-4 and TRBJ2-6; D is ambiguous. The origin of this receptor is a human donor who donated a stem cell graft to a child with acute lymphoblastic leukemia. The starting material was PBMCs from the stem cell graft donor, obtained from the stem cell graft. The CDR3 nucleotides read TGTGCCAGCAGCAGCCCCGGACGGGGGGCCAACGTCCTGACTTTC. It translates to CASSSPGRGANVLTF.